This passage covers 2 T cell receptor beta chains from one sample sequenced in a study of cytomegalovirus exposure and HLA in healthy donors. PCR employed 60 Vbeta and 13 Jbeta primers. Clones were read by immunoSEQ multiplex PCR, and TCRdb kept only the in-frame ones, dropping some. The sample features 74,000 or so clones, with approximately 1.5% in its top ten. Source material: PBMCs. These receptors were taken from a woman aged 60-70 years in good health and CMV-seronegative.

The gene calls are TRBV6-5 and TRBJ2-7; 10 bases align to TRBD2. V gave up 6 bases and J gave up 0 bases; unmatched junction bases: 2. Germline CDR1 is MNHEY and CDR2 is SVGAGI. The CDR3 is made up of 14 amino acids. The CDR3, as DNA: TGTGCCAGCAGGGCTAGCGGGAGCTCCTACGAGCAGTACTTC. Amino acids: CASRASGSSYEQYF.

The CDR3 here is CASRPGQTNTGELFF. The DNA for the CDR3 is TGTGCCAGCAGACCGGGACAGACGAACACCGGGGAGCTGTTTTTT. The chain is built from TRBV11-2 and TRBJ2-2; 7 nucleotides agree with TRBD1. Per the germline V gene, CDR1 is SGHAT and CDR2 is FQNNGV. The V segment lost 6 bases and the J segment 0 bases; nucleotides outside the gene matches: 4. The CDR3 covers 15 residues. Full variable domain (missing parts from reference TRBV11-2 and TRBJ2-2): EAGVAQSPRYKIIEKRQSVAFWCNPISGHATLYWYQQILGQGPKLLIQFQNNGVVDDSQLPKDRFSAERLKGVDSTLKIQPAKLEDSAVYLCASRPGQTNTGELFFGEGSRLTVL.